This record concerns one T cell receptor beta chain sequence. The data were taken from a study of blood T cell repertoires in COVID-19. Background on the study: Samples of COVID-19 (acute and convalescent) were obtained from the United States, Italy and Spain.

This CDR3 is 13 amino acids long. V trimming: 8 bases; J trimming: 4 bases; junction bases outside the gene matches: 7. CDR1 and CDR2 (germline): ENHRY, SYGVKD. Sequenced by immunoSEQ multiplex PCR; TCRdb stores in-frame clones only, minus some. Of about 360,000 clones listed, roughly 86% are singletons. The sequencing sample was made of peripheral blood. This TCR derives from a human donor in a cohort sampled during active COVID-19. The rearrangement links TRBV10-3 to TRBJ2-7, with 8 bases matching TRBD2. The chain's CDR3 is CAIQTLAGYEQYF. The CDR3 DNA follows: TGTGCCATCCAAACCTTAGCGGGGTACGAGCAGTACTTC.